Listed here is a single T cell receptor beta chain. Its antigen is currently unknown. Naive CD8 populations comprised CD45RO-negative cells positively selected for CCR7, excluding terminally differentiated effector memory CD45RA+ cells. This sample is drawn from a study of shared clonotypes between healthy human individuals. General study points: In this cohort, only blood was sampled, and tissue repertoires likely differ. Clonotypes not shared had lower generation probabilities than those common to all four donors. The sharing of around 5% of naive CD4 clonotypes was seen across a few donors. Memory subsets had estimated richness that was generally smaller than that of naive subsets.

Measured with immunoSEQ multiplex PCR; TCRdb has only the in-frame clones, and not every one. Among more than 500,000 clones listed, 85% to 95% were seen once. Germline values: CDR1 LGHNT, CDR2 FRNRAP. V lost 5 bases, J lost 7 bases, and 7 bases lay in between. The CDR3 consists of 11 residues. This clonotype was sampled from a woman aged 25 to 39 in good health. Sequencing was performed on naive CD8+ T cells sorted from blood. The chain links TRBV12-5 to TRBJ2-3; TRBD2 is a possible D gene (5 bases). This chain's CDR3 is CASGRGNTQYF. The CDR3, as DNA: TGTGCTAGTGGTAGAGGGAATACGCAGTATTTT.